This note documents a single TCR beta chain sequence. Its antigen target is currently unknown. Base qualities were left out, and no much larger clone turns up one base away. The data stem from a study of blood T cell repertoires in COVID-19 (dated by TCRdb to 2018 to 2021). Background for the entire study: Collaborator samples came from the United States, Italy and Spain and covered acute and convalescent phases of COVID-19. The material from the prospective study consisted of cDNA or gDNA derived from T cells, B-cell-depleted T cells, or PBMCs. Deeply sampled blood TCRbeta repertoires from subjects exposed to, actively infected with, or recovered from COVID-19 were included in the dataset. The repertoires were released in a freely available public database intended as a resource for research on the immune response to SARS-CoV-2. The samples were drawn from two sources: the first 160 participants of the ongoing ImmuneRACE study, and some 1,300 subjects contributed by 6 global collaborators. Nearly every sample came with metadata listing a de-identified subject ID, COVID-19 status, age in years and sex. Where available, HLA class I and class II types were obtained from metadata supplied by the sample provider rather than from assay-based typing. General findings and caveats noted by the study authors: Clinical and demographic metadata were provided uncurated, with the amount varying by source and participant.

TCRbeta CDR3 regions were amplified from genomic DNA using the immunoSEQ Assay, a bias-controlled multiplex PCR. The authors' pipeline ran thus. The number of nucleated cells in each sample was estimated from the amplification of reference gene primers within the assay. Sequence reads were collapsed and filtered to measure the absolute abundance of every unique TCRbeta CDR3 rearrangement. Productive Simpson clonality was computed per sample as the square root of Simpson's diversity index over productive rearrangements. As stored in TCRdb, this immuneACCESS dataset retains in-frame rearrangements with V and J assigned. A fraction of the clones does not appear; measured against another copy, unresolved V genes explain less than half of the discrepancy, and the remainder lacks a known reason. The DNA was the basis for D and trimming; V, J and clone size are from that table. A total of about 180,000 clones appear in this sample, around 85% of them only once. Clones ranked in the top ten supply more than 7.5% of the sample.

V and J lose 0 bases and 5 bases, and a span of 5 bases separates them. Sequences MNHNY (CDR1) and SVGAGI (CDR2) are obtained from the germline V gene (reference sequence). The CDR3, from cysteine to phenylalanine, totals 13 residues. Left in the record is the CDR3 DNA by itself, 39 bases read in frame from the first base. Whole blood was collected in K2EDTA tubes by collaborating institutions according to the institutions' own protocols. Collaborator samples were shipped for TCRbeta analysis as frozen whole blood, isolated PBMCs, or DNA extracted from either sample type. Sequenced material: peripheral blood. The V and J genes are TRBV6-6 and TRBJ2-1; there is no confident call for the D gene. This clonotype was sampled from a man aged 50-59 years with active or convalescent COVID-19. The bases are TGTGCCAGCAGTTACTCGGCAGACAATGAGCAGTTCTTC. It is translated as CASSYSADNEQFF.